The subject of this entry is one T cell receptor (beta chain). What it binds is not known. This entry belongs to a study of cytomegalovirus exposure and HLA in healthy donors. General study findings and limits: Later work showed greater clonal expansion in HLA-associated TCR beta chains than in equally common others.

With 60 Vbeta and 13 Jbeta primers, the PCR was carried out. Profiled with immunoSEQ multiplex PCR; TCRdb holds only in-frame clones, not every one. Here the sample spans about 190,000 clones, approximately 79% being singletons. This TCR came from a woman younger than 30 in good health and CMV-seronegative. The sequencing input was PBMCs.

CDR3 in DNA: TGTGCCAGCAGCTTAATGGGGAGTGAGCAGTTCTTC. This translates into CASSLMGSEQFF. The rearrangement uses TRBV5-6 and TRBJ2-1, with D maybe TRBD2 (5 bases). The CDR3 length is 12 residues. With 2 bases removed from V and 9 bases from J, the gap between germline ends came to 9 bases. Germline CDR1 and CDR2: SGHDT and YYEEEE.